This T cell receptor (beta chain) was identified during a study of blood T cell repertoires in COVID-19. Across the study: Acute and convalescent COVID-19 samples came from the United States, Italy and Spain. PBMCs, B-cell-depleted T cells, or T cells were the source of the cDNA or gDNA that made up the material.

As handled by the study authors: Amplification of reference gene primers was used by the study to estimate nucleated cell counts. Libraries were prepared by immunoSEQ multiplex PCR; TCRdb keeps only in-frame clonotypes and omits some of them. The D gene and trimming were derived from the DNA, and the V and J assignments and clone size from that table. Among approximately 93,000 clones listed, about four fifths were seen once. V lost 7 bases, J lost 6 bases, and 6 bases stayed unmatched. CDR1 SEHNR and CDR2 FQNEAQ come from the germline V gene (reference sequence). The CDR3 contains 14 residues. Sequencing input: peripheral blood. The chain recombines TRBV7-9 with TRBJ2-5; 12 bases line up with TRBD2. The receptor was isolated from a woman of 80 years or more with acute or convalescent COVID-19. The CDR3 region is CASIATSGGQTQYF. DNA for the CDR3: TGTGCCAGCATCGCGACTAGCGGGGGACAGACCCAGTACTTC.